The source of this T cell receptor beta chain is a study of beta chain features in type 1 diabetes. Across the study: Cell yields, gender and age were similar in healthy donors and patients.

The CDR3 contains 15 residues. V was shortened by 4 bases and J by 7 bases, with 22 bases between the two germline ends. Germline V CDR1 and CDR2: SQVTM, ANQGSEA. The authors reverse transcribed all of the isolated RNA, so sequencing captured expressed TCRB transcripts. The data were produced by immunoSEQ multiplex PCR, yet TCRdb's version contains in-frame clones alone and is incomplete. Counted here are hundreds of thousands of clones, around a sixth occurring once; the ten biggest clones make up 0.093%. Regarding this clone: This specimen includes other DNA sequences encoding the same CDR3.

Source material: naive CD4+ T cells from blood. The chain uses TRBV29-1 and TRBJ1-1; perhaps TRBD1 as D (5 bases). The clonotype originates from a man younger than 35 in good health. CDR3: CSVAVLGQGTNEAFF. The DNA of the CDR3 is TGCAGCGTTGCCGTCCTAGGGCAGGGTACAAATGAAGCTTTCTTT.